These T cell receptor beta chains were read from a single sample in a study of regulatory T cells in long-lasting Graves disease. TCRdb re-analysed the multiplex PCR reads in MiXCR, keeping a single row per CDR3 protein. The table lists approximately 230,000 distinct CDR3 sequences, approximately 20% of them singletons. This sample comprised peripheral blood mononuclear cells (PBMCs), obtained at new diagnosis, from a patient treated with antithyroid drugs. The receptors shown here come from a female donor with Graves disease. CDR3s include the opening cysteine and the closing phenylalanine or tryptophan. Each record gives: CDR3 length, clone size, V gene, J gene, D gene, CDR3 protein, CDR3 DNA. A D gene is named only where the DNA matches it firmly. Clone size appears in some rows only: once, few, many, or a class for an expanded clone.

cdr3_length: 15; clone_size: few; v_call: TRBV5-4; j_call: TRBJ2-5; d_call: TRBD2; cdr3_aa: CASSLAPASGETQYF; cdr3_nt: TGTGCCAGCAGCTTGGCGCCGGCTAGCGGGGAGACCCAGTACTTC
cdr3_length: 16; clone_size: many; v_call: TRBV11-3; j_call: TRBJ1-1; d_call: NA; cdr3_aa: CASSLIRGGRDTEAFF; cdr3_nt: TGTGCCAGCAGCTTAATCCGCGGGGGGCGAGACACTGAAGCTTTCTTT
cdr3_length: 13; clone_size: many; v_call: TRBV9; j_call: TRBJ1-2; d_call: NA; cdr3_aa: CASSARDGSGYTF; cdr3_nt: TGTGCCAGCAGCGCAAGGGACGGTTCTGGCTACACCTTC
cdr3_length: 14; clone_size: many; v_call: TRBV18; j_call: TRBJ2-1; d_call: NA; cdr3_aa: CASSPPGPGNEQFF; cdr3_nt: TGTGCCAGCTCACCCCCGGGACCGGGGAATGAGCAGTTCTTC
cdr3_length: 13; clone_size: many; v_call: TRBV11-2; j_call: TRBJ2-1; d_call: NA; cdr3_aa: CASSLAGHNEQFF; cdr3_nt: TGTGCCAGCAGCTTAGCGGGGCACAATGAGCAGTTCTTC
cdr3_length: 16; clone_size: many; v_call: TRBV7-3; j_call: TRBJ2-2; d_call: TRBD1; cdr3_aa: CASSLPGQGMPGELFF; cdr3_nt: TGTGCCAGCAGCTTACCGGGACAGGGGATGCCCGGGGAGCTGTTTTTT
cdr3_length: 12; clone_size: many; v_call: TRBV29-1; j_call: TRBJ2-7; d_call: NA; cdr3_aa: CSVGGRHYEQYF; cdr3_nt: TGCAGCGTTGGTGGACGGCACTACGAGCAGTACTTC
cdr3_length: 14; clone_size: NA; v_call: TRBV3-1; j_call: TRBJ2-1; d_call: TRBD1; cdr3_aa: CASSDIATGWGQFF; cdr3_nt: TGTGCCAGCAGCGATATCGCGACAGGGTGGGGGCAGTTCTTC
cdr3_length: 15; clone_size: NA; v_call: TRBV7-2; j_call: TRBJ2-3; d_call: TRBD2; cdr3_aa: CASSPRLAGGDTQYF; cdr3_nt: TGTGCCAGCAGCCCTCGACTAGCGGGGGGTGATACGCAGTATTTT
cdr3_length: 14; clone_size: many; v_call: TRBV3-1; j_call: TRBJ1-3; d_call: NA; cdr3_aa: CASSQGTPGNTIYF; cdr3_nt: TGTGCCAGCAGCCAAGGGACGCCTGGAAACACCATATATTTT
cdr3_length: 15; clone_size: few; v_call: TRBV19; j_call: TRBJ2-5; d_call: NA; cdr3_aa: CASSRDLGRVGAQYF; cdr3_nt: TGTGCCAGTAGTAGAGATCTTGGACGGGTCGGGGCCCAGTACTTC
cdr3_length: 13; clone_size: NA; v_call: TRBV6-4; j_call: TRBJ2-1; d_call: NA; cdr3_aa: CASSERDNNEQFF; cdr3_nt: TGTGCCAGCAGCGAGAGGGACAACAATGAGCAGTTCTTC
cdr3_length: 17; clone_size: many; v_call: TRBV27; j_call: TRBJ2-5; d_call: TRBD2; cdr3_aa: CASSRPGLGPYQETQYF; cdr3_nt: TGTGCCAGCAGCCGACCGGGACTAGGCCCGTACCAAGAGACCCAGTACTTC
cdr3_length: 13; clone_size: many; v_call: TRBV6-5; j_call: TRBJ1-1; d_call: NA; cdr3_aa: CASSYSRGAEAFF; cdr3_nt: TGTGCCAGCAGTTACTCACGGGGGGCTGAAGCTTTCTTT
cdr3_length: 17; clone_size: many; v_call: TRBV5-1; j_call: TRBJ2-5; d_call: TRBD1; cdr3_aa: CASSLDIQGAGRETQYF; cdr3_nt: TGCGCCAGCAGCTTAGATATACAGGGGGCAGGTCGAGAGACCCAGTACTTC
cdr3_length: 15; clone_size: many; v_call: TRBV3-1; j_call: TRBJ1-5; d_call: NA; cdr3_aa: CASSQDQGKGQPQHF; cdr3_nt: TGTGCCAGCAGCCAAGATCAGGGAAAGGGCCAGCCCCAGCATTTT
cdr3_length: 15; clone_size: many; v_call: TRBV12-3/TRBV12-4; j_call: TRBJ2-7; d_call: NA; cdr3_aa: CASSSSRAHSYEQYF; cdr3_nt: TGTGCCAGCAGTTCAAGTAGGGCGCATTCCTACGAGCAGTACTTC